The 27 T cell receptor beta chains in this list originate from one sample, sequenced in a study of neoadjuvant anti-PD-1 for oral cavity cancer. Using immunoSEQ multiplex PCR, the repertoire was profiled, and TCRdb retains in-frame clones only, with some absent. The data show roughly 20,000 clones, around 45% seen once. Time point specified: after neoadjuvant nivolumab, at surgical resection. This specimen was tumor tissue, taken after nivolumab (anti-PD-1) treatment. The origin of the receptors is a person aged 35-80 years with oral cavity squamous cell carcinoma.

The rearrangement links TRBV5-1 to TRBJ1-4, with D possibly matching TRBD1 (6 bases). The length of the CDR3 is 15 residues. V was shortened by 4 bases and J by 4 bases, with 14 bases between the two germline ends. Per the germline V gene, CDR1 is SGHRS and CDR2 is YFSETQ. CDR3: CASSPRNRDNEKLFF. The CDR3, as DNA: TGCGCCAGCAGCCCCCGGAACAGGGATAATGAAAAACTGTTTTTT. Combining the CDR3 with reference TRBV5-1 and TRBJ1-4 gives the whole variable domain KAGVTQTPRYLIKTRGQQVTLSCSPISGHRSVSWYQQTPGQGLQFLFEYFSETQRNKGNFPGRFSGRQFSNSRSEMNVSTLELGDSALYLCASSPRNRDNEKLFFGSGTQLSVL.

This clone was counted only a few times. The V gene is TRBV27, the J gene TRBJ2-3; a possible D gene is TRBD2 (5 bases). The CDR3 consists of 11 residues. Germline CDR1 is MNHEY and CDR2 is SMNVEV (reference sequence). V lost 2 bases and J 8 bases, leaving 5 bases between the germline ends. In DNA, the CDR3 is TGTGCCAGCAGTTTAGAGGGTACGCAGTATTTT. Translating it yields CASSLEGTQYF.

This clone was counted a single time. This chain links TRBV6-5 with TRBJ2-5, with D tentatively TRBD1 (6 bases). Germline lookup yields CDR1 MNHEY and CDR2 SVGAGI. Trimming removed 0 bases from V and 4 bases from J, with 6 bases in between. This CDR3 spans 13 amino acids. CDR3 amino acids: CASSYSDRETQYF. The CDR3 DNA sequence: TGTGCCAGCAGTTACTCGGACAGAGAGACCCAGTACTTC.

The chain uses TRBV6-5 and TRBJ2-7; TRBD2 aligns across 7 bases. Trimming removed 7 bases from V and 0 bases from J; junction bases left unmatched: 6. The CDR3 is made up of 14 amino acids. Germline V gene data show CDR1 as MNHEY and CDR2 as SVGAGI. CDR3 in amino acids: CASKRGLTSYEQYF. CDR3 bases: TGTGCCAGCAAACGGGGACTAACCTCCTACGAGCAGTACTTC.

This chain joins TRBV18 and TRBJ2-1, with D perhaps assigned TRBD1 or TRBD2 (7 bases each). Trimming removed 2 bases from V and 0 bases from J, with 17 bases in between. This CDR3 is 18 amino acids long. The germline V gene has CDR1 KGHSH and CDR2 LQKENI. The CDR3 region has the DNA TGTGCCAGCTCACCAAACAGGGGACTAATGAGCTCCTACAATGAGCAGTTCTTC. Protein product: CASSPNRGLMSSYNEQFF.

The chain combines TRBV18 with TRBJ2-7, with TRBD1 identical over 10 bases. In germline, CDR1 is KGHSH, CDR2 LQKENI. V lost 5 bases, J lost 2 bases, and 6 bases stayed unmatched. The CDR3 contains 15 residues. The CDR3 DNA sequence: TGTGCCAGCTCAGCTTGGACAGGGGGGACCTACGAGCAGTACTTC. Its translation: CASSAWTGGTYEQYF.

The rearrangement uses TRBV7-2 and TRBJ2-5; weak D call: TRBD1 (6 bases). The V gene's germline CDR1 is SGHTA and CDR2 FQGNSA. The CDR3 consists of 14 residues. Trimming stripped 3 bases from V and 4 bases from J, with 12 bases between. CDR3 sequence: CASSFQSGAETQYF. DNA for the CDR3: TGTGCCAGCAGCTTTCAATCAGGGGCAGAGACCCAGTACTTC.

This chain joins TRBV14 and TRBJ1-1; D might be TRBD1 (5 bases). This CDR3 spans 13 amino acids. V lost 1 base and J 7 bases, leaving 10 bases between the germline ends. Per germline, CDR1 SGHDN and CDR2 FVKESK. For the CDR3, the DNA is TGTGCCAGCAGCCAAGTAGGGCAGGGTGAAGCTTTCTTT. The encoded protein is CASSQVGQGEAFF.

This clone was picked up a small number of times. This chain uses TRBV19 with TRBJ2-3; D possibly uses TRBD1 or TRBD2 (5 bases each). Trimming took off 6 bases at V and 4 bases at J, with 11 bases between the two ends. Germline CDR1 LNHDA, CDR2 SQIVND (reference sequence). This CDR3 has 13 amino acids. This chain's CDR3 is CASSLRGPDTQYF. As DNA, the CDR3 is TGTGCCAGTAGCCTACGGGGCCCAGATACGCAGTATTTT. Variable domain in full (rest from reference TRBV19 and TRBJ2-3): DGGITQSPKYLFRKEGQNVTLSCEQNLNHDAMYWYRQDPGQGLRLIYYSQIVNDFQKGDIAEGYSVSREKKESFPLTVTSAQKNPTAFYLCASSLRGPDTQYFGPGTRLTVL.

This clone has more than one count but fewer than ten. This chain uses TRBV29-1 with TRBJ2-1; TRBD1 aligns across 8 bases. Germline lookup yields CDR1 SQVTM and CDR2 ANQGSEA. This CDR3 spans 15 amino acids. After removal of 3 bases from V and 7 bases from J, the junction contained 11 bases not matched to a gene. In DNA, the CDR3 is TGCAGCGTTGAGGGCGCCCAGGGGGCATGGAATGAGCAGTTCTTC. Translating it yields CSVEGAQGAWNEQFF.

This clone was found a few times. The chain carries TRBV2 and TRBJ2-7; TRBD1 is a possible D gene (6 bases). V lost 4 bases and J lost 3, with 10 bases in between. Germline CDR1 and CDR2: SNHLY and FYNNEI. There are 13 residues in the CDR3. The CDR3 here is CASSGQGIYEQYF. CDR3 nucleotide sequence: TGTGCCAGCAGTGGTCAGGGGATCTACGAGCAGTACTTC.

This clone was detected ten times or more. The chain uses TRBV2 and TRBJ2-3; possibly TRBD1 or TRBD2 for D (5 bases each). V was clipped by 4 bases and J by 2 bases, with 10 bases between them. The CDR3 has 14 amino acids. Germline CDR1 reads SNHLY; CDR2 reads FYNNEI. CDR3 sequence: CASSGDPDTDTQYF. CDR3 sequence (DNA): TGTGCCAGCAGTGGGGACCCAGACACAGATACGCAGTATTTT.

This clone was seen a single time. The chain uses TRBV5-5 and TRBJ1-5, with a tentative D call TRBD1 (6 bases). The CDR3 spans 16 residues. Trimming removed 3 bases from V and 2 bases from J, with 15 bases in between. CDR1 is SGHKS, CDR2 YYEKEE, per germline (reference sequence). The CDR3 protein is CASSSEERGGNQPQHF. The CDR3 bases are TGTGCCAGCAGCTCCGAGGAAAGGGGGGGCAATCAGCCCCAGCATTTT. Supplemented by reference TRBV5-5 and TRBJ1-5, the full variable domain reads DAGVTQSPTHLIKTRGQQVTLRCSPISGHKSVSWYQQVLGQGPQFIFQYYEKEERGRGNFPDRFSARQFPNYSSELNVNALLLGDSALYLCASSSEERGGNQPQHFGDGTRLSIL.

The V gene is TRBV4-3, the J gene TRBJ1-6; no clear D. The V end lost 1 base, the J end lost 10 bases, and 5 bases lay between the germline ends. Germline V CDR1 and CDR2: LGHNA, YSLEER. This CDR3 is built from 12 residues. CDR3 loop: CASSQGRSPLHF. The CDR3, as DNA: TGCGCCAGCAGCCAAGGGCGATCACCCCTCCACTTT.

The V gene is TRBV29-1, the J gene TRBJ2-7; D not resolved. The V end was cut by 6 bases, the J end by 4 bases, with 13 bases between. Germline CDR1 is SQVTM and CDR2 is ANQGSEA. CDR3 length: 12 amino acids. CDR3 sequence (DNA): TGCAGCGTGGTAGTCGACATGTACGAGCAGTACTTC. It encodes CSVVVDMYEQYF.

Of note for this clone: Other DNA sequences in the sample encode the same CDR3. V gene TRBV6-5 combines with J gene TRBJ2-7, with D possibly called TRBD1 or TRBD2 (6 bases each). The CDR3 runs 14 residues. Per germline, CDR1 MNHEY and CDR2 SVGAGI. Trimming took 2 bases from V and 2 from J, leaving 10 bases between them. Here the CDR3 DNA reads TGTGCCAGCAGTTACGGGGGGACAACCTACGAGCAGTACTTC. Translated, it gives CASSYGGTTYEQYF.

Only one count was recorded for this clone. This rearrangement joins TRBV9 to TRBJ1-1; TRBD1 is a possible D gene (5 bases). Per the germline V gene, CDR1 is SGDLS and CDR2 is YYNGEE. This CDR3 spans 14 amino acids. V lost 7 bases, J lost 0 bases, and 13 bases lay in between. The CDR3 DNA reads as TGTGCCAGCTCTACCGGGACTTTGAACACTGAAGCTTTCTTT. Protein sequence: CASSTGTLNTEAFF.

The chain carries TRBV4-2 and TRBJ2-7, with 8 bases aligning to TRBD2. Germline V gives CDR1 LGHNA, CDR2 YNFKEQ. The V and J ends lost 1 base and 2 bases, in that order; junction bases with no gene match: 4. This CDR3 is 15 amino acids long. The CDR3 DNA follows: TGTGCCAGCAGCCAAGCTTTAGCGGGAACCTACGAGCAGTACTTC. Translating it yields CASSQALAGTYEQYF.

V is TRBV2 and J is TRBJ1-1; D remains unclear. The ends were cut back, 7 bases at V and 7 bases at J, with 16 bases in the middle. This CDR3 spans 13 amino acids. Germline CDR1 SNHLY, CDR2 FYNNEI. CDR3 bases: TGTGCCAGCAAGCTTGTCGGGCCAGGTGAAGCTTTCTTT. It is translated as CASKLVGPGEAFF.

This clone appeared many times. The CDR3 sequence is CASSSVWASVDRDRGAGANVLTF. In nucleotides, the CDR3 is TGTGCCAGCAGTTCTGTTTGGGCGTCGGTTGACCGGGACAGGGGAGCTGGGGCCAACGTCCTGACTTTC. The chain combines TRBV28 with TRBJ2-6; TRBD1 matches at 10 bases. The CDR3 covers 23 residues. Losses at the gene ends were 4 bases for V and 2 bases for J; bases not matched to a gene: 23. Germline V CDR1 and CDR2: MDHEN, SYDVKM.

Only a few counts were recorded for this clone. The CDR3 DNA reads TGTGCCATCAGTGAGTCCGGGACTAGCGGGGGCGACGAGCAGTACTTC. Translating it yields CAISESGTSGGDEQYF. The chain carries TRBV10-3 and TRBJ2-7; 14 bases fit TRBD2. The V gene's germline CDR1 is ENHRY and CDR2 SYGVKD. The CDR3 covers 16 residues. V dropped 0 bases and J dropped 5; count of bases not matched to a gene: 3.

The CDR3 DNA reads TGTGCCAGCAGCTTAGATCTTGGTAGCTCTTACAATGAGCAGTTCTTC. It is translated as CASSLDLGSSYNEQFF. The chain joins TRBV11-2 to TRBJ2-1; no clear D gene. The germline CDR1 and CDR2 sequences are SGHAT and FQNNGV. V was pared by 0 bases and J by 4 bases, with 13 bases between. CDR3 size: 16 residues.

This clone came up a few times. CDR3 amino acids: CVSGFEQYF. The CDR3 DNA reads TGTGTGTCAGGGTTCGAGCAGTACTTC. The gene calls are TRBV6-1 and TRBJ2-7; a possible D gene is TRBD1 (5 bases). Germline V gene sequence: CDR1 MNHNS, CDR2 SASEGT. CDR3 length: 9 amino acids.

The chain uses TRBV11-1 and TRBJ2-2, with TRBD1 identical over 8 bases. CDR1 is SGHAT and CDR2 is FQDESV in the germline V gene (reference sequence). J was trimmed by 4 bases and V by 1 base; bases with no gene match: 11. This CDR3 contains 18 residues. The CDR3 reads CASSLVSVGTGATGELFF. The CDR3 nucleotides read TGTGCCAGCAGCTTAGTAAGCGTTGGGACAGGAGCCACCGGGGAGCTGTTTTTT.

CDR3 in amino acids: CASSYSWGNTEAFF. As DNA, the CDR3 is TGTGCCAGCAGTTACTCATGGGGAAACACTGAAGCTTTCTTT. The chain employs TRBV6-5 and TRBJ1-1; D is ambiguous. The V end lost 0 bases, the J end lost 2 bases, and 7 bases lay between the germline ends. Germline V gene lookup returns CDR1 MNHEY and CDR2 SVGAGI. This CDR3 comprises 14 residues.

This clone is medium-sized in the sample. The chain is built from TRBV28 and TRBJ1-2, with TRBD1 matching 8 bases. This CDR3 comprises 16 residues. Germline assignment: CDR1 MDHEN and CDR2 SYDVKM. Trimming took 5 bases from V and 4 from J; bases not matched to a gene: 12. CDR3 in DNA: TGTGCCAGCAGTCGACCCGGACAGGGCCTACGCTATGGCTACACCTTC. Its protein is CASSRPGQGLRYGYTF.

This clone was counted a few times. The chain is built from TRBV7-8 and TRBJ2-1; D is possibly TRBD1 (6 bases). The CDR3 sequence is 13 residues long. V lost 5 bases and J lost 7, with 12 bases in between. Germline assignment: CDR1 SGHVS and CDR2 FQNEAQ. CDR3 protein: CASSPDRWNEQFF. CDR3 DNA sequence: TGTGCCAGCAGCCCAGACAGGTGGAATGAGCAGTTCTTC.